This TCR beta chain was recorded in a study of CD8 T cells in ankylosing spondylitis. One entry per CDR3 protein results from TCRdb running MiXCR on the 5' RACE reads. The repertoire holds a few hundred thousand distinct CDR3 sequences, with about 10% as singletons. The V gene lost 5 bases and the J gene lost 3 bases, with 7 bases spanning the gap. CDR3 size: 12 residues. Germline V gene data show CDR1 as MDHEN and CDR2 as SYDVKM. The chain joins TRBV28 to TRBJ1-2; the D is unclear. This TCR was recovered from a male donor with ankylosing spondylitis or in good health (not recorded which). Sequenced material: blood, either unsorted or a sorted T cell fraction (not recorded which). The CDR3 loop is CASSRLYYGYTF. CDR3 nucleotide sequence: TGTGCCAGCAGTAGGCTATACTATGGCTACACCTTC.